This T cell receptor (beta chain) was sequenced during a study of Ad26.COV2.S vaccination and SARS-CoV-2 variants. TCRdb's table, derived via immunoSEQ multiplex PCR, lists solely in-frame clones and lacks some. The sample has a few hundred thousand clones, around 82% seen once. The CDR3 is 14 amino acids. Germline-derived CDR1 and CDR2 are SGHVS and FQNEAQ. V trimming: 5 bases; J trimming: 1 base; junction bases outside the gene matches: 4. Treatment indicated: roughly 18 received Ad26.COV2.S at low or high dose, single or two shots; roughly 5 received placebo; per-sample allocation not given. Sampling occurred on day 63 after the first vaccine or placebo injection.

The material sequenced was peripheral blood, taken in a trial of Ad26.COV2.S vaccine versus placebo. This receptor was identified in a person between 18 and 65 years old who received the Ad26.COV2.S COVID-19 vaccine or a placebo. The genes are TRBV7-8 and TRBJ2-7; TRBD1 agrees at 8 bases. CDR3 loop: CASSTGTGSYEQYF. DNA for the CDR3: TGTGCCAGCAGCACAGGGACAGGTTCCTACGAGCAGTACTTC.